This T cell receptor beta chain was retrieved from a study of T cell repertoires in aging, cancer and after chemotherapy. Multiplex touch-down PCR with TRB-A/B primers amplified rearranged V-D-J TRB sequences. TCRdb recomputed calls from the multiplex PCR reads with MiXCR, one row per CDR3 protein. The sample yields around 6,200 distinct CDR3 sequences, approximately 30% seen once. The template was genomic DNA from peripheral blood, not RNA. The V end lost 5 bases, the J end lost 2 bases, and 18 bases lay between the germline ends. The CDR3 sequence is 16 residues long. The germline CDR1 and CDR2 sequences are MNHEY and SVGEGT.

This clonotype was obtained from a human donor in good health. The sequencing sample was made of blood. The chain has TRBV6-2 or TRBV6-3 and TRBJ2-5; D possibly corresponds to TRBD2 (6 bases). The CDR3 spells CASSLIADKAQETQYF. CDR3 nucleotide sequence: TGTGCCAGCAGTCTCATAGCGGATAAGGCACAAGAGACCCAGTACTTC.